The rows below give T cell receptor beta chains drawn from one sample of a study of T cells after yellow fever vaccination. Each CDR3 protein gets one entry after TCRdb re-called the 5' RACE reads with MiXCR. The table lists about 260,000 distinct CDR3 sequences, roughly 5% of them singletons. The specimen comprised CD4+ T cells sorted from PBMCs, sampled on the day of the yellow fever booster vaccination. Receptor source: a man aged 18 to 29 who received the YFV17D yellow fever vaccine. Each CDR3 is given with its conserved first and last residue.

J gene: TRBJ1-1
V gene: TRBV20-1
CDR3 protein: CSAGLGMHTEAFF

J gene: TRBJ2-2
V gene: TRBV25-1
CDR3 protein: CASRQPNTGELFF

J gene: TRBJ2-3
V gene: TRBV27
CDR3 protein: CASSTSRITDTQYF

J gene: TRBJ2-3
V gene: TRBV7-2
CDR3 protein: CASSSVAGGWQYF

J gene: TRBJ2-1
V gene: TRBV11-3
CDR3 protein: CASSLYGGAEFTEQFF

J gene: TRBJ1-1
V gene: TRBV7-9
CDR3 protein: CASSLPSGDDALDGFF

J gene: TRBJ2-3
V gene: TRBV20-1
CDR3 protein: CSAKGGATGSTDTQYF

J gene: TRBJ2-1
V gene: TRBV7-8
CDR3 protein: CASSPQVDSYNEQFF

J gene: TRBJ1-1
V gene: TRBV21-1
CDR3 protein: CASPRGGYKNTEAFF

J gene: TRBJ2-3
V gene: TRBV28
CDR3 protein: CASTALGGLTDTQYF

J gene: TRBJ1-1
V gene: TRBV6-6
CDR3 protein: CASSYSSTEAFF

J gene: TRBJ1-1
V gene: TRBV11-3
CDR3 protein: CASSLGGGSATEAFF

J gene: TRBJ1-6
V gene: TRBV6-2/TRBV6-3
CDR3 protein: CASSSGGAGYSPLHF

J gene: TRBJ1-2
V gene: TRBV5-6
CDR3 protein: CASSFPSRDPIFNYGYTF

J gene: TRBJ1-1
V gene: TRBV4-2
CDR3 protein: CASSQDRVWTEAFF

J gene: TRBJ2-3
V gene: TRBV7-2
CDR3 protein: CASSPDTLRDTQYF

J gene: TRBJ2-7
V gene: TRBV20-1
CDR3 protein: CSASGRPGDYEQYF

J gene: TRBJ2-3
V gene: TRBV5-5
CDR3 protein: CASSLVGILNTDTQYF

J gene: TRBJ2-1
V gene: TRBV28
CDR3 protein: CASSKFGQGRNEQFF

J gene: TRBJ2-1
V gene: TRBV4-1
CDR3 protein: CASSLHRLANEQFF

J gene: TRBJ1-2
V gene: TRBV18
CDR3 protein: CASSPGSGNYGYTF

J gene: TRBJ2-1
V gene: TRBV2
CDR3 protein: CASRGDGRQFF

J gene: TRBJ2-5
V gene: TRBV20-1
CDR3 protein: CSARVPGAGETQYF

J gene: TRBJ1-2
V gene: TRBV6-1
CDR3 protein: CASSEGLAANNYGYTF

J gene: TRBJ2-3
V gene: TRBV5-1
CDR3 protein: CASSLGQGRADTQYF

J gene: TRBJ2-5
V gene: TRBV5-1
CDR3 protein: CASSSPSDRAYRFQETQYF

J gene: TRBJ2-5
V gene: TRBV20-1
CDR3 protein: CSAPWGETQYF

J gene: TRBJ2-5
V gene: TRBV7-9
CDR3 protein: CASSVAAGGPSFGQYF

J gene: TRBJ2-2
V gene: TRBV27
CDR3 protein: CASRNAGTANTGELFF

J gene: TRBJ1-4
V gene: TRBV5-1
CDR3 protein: CASSSDRINEKLFF

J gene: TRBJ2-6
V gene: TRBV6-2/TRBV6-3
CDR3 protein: CASSYPGGPFSGANVLTF

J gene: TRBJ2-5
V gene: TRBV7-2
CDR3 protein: CASTEQETQYF

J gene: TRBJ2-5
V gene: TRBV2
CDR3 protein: CASGSWIGGFQETQYF

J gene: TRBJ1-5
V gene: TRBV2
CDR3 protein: CASSLDRYNQPQHF

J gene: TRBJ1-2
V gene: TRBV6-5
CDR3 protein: CASSYDRARSGYTF

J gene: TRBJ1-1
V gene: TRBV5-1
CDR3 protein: CARTETTGTPRAEAFF

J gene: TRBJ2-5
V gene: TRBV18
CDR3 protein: CASSPPTGGRETQYF

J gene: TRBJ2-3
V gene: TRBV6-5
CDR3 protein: CASSPQGYDTQYF

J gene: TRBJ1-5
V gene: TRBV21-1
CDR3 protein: CASENTGTSGDKSNQPQHF

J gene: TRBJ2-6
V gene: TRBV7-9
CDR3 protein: CASHSTQGRANVLTF

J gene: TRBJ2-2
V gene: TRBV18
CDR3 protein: CASSRETGLNTGELFF

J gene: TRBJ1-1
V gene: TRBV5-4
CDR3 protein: CASSSWNTEAFF

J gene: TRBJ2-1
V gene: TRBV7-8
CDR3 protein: CASSPMGGTYNEQFF

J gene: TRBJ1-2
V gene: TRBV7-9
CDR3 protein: CASSLRRDREVGGYTF